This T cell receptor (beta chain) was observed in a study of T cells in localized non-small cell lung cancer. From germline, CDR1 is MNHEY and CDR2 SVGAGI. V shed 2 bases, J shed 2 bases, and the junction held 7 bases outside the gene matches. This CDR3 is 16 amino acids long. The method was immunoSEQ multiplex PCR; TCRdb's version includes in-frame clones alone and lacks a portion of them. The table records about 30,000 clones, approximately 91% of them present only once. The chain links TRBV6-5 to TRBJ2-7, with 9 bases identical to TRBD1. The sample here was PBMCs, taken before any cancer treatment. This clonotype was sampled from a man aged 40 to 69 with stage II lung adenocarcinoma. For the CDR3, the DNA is TGTGCCAGCAGTTACCTAGGCAGGACAGGGGCCTACGAGCAGTACTTC. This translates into CASSYLGRTGAYEQYF.